These 30 T cell receptor beta chains were sequenced from one sample in a study of technical replicates of blood from a handful of donors. Sequencing was performed with immunoSEQ multiplex PCR; in TCRdb, only in-frame clones are kept and a portion is missing. The sample shows approximately 81,000 clones, around four fifths of them seen only once. Sequencing input: PBMCs. Receptors were obtained from a human donor in good health. Some clones in this sample may be carry-over from other donors' samples.

The V gene is TRBV2, the J gene TRBJ1-5, with 8 positions matching TRBD1. Germline assignment: CDR1 SNHLY and CDR2 FYNNEI. Trimming took 7 bases from V and 2 from J; bases not matched to a gene: 7. This CDR3 has 15 residues. The CDR3 nucleotides read TGTGCCAGCAATCTGAAGGGACAGGGCAATCAGCCCCAGCATTTT. It specifies CASNLKGQGNQPQHF.

The chain combines TRBV7-2 with TRBJ2-3, with 12 positions matching TRBD2. The CDR3 extends over 16 amino acids. Germline trimming cut 5 bases from V and 5 bases from J; bases unmatched to any gene: 8. Germline V gene sequence: CDR1 SGHTA, CDR2 FQGNSA. As DNA, the CDR3 is TGTGCCAGCAGCCAATCTAGCGGGAGGGCCGTAGATACGCAGTATTTT. Protein product: CASSQSSGRAVDTQYF.

CDR3 amino acids: CASSEGLLPDTQYF. The CDR3 DNA reads TGTGCCAGCAGTGAGGGACTCCTCCCAGATACGCAGTATTTT. The chain uses TRBV27 and TRBJ2-3; a possible D gene is TRBD2 (6 bases). Trimming shortened V by 5 bases and J by 4 bases, and 13 bases separated the two germline ends. Germline V lookup: CDR1 MNHEY, CDR2 SMNVEV (reference sequence). The CDR3 loop spans 14 amino acids.

The chain recombines TRBV11-2 with TRBJ1-1, with D perhaps matching TRBD1 (5 bases). Deletions cut 1 base from V and 7 bases from J, with 16 bases between. Germline V CDR1 and CDR2: SGHAT, FQNNGV. There are 15 residues in the CDR3. CDR3 protein: CASSLGWGVSNEAFF. The DNA for the CDR3 is TGTGCCAGCAGCTTAGGGTGGGGGGTTTCAAATGAAGCTTTCTTT.

The chain employs TRBV11-3 and TRBJ2-7; weak D call: TRBD1 (5 bases). Germline V CDR1 and CDR2: SGHNT, YENEEA. The V end lost 5 bases, the J end lost 0 bases, and 14 bases lay between the germline ends. CDR3 length: 15 amino acids. The CDR3 coding sequence is TGTGCCAGCAGCGCCCCCGCGCAGGGCTCCTACGAGCAGTACTTC. Amino acids: CASSAPAQGSYEQYF.

The chain has TRBV7-3 and TRBJ1-1, with D possibly TRBD1 on 6 matching bases. The CDR3 totals 13 residues. V was clipped by 4 bases and J by 4 bases, with 10 bases between them. Germline values: CDR1 SGHTA, CDR2 FQGTGA. CDR3 bases: TGTGCCAGCAGCTCTTTACAGGGCACTGAAGCTTTCTTT. Protein sequence: CASSSLQGTEAFF.

This clone appeared a single time. The V gene is TRBV2, the J gene TRBJ2-1; 7 positions agree with TRBD2. The CDR3 has 15 amino acids. The V and J ends lost 6 bases and 2 bases, in that order; junction bases with no gene match: 7. The germline V gene has CDR1 SNHLY and CDR2 FYNNEI. The CDR3 loop reads CASSPGLGAYNEQFF. The CDR3 nucleotides read TGTGCCAGCAGCCCAGGACTAGGGGCCTACAATGAGCAGTTCTTC.

The rearrangement links TRBV7-2 to TRBJ2-3; D gene uncertain. Trimming took 2 bases from V and 2 from J, leaving 17 bases between them. The CDR3 is made up of 17 amino acids. Germline V gives CDR1 SGHTA, CDR2 FQGNSA. The CDR3 spells CASSLSPSRVVTDTQYF. CDR3 nucleotides: TGTGCCAGCAGCTTAAGCCCATCAAGAGTCGTCACAGATACGCAGTATTTT.

The V and J genes are TRBV5-4 and TRBJ2-7, with D perhaps matching TRBD2 (5 bases). Trimming took 4 bases from V and 6 from J, leaving 17 bases between them. CDR3 length: 14 amino acids. The germline gives CDR1 SGHNT, CDR2 YYREEE (reference sequence). CDR3 in amino acids: CASSQPGKAPEQYF. Written as DNA, the CDR3 is TGTGCCAGCAGCCAACCGGGAAAAGCACCCGAGCAGTACTTC.

This chain links TRBV15 with TRBJ2-1; tentative D call: TRBD1 (6 bases). The CDR3 spans 16 residues. In germline, CDR1 is LNHNV, CDR2 YYDKDF (reference sequence). Trimming shortened V by 5 bases and J by 6 bases, and 20 bases separated the two germline ends. CDR3 protein: CATSPEIGGRGNEQFF. The CDR3 DNA follows: TGTGCCACCAGCCCAGAAATAGGGGGTCGGGGCAATGAGCAGTTCTTC.

The gene calls are TRBV6-1 and TRBJ1-1; 12 nucleotides align to TRBD1. There are 14 residues in the CDR3. Trimming removed 5 bases from V and 5 bases from J; junction bases left unmatched: 3. CDR1 and CDR2 from the germline V gene are MNHNS and SASEGT. The CDR3 DNA reads as TGTGCCAGCAGTATGGGACAGGGGGCGACTGAAGCTTTCTTT. Translating gives CASSMGQGATEAFF.

V gene TRBV29-1 combines with J gene TRBJ2-2, with 7 nucleotides matching TRBD2. CDR3 length: 14 amino acids. CDR1 and CDR2 from the germline V gene are SQVTM and ANQGSEA. The J segment lost 1 base and the V segment lost 4 bases, leaving 3 bases of the junction unmatched. CDR3 coding DNA: TGCAGCGTTGTTATAGCGGGGAACACCGGGGAGCTGTTTTTT. It encodes CSVVIAGNTGELFF.

V usage is TRBV11-2 and J usage is TRBJ2-3, with 11 bases matching TRBD2. The CDR3 has 16 residues. With 4 bases clipped from V and 5 bases from J, the junction kept 8 bases outside the gene matches. Germline assignment: CDR1 SGHAT and CDR2 FQNNGV. CDR3 coding DNA: TGTGCCAGCAGCTCACTTAGCGGGGGGGCGGGAGATACGCAGTATTTT. Encoded protein: CASSSLSGGAGDTQYF.

This clone was found once. The chain is built from TRBV11-1 and TRBJ2-2; a possible D gene is TRBD1 (6 bases). Trimming removed 4 bases at V and 5 bases at J, with 14 bases between. The CDR3 loop spans 15 amino acids. Germline CDR1 and CDR2: SGHAT and FQDESV (reference sequence). CDR3 loop: CASSSVGRGTGELFF. The CDR3 coding sequence is TGTGCCAGCAGCTCCGTGGGCAGGGGTACCGGGGAGCTGTTTTTT.

The chain links TRBV5-6 to TRBJ1-1; perhaps TRBD1 as D (5 bases). The CDR3 sequence is 12 residues long. CDR1 and CDR2 (germline): SGHDT, YYEEEE. Trimming removed 3 bases at V and 4 bases at J, with 7 bases between. The CDR3 loop reads CASSSGITEAFF. In DNA, the CDR3 is TGTGCCAGCAGCTCAGGGATCACTGAAGCTTTCTTT. Based on the CDR3 plus reference TRBV5-6 and TRBJ1-1, the full variable domain is DAGVTQSPTHLIKTRGQQVTLRCSPKSGHDTVSWYQQALGQGPQFIFQYYEEEERQRGNFPDRFSGHQFPNYSSELNVNALLLGDSALYLCASSSGITEAFFGQGTRLTVV.

This clone was detected a few times. The CDR3 loop reads CATSGSTGTGPGELFF. The CDR3 DNA is TGTGCCACCAGCGGATCAACCGGGACAGGACCCGGGGAGCTGTTTTTT. The chain uses TRBV15 and TRBJ2-2, with 8 bases identical to TRBD1. The CDR3 sequence is 16 residues long. Trimming removed 5 bases from V and 6 bases from J; junction bases left unmatched: 11. CDR1 and CDR2 from the germline V gene are LNHNV and YYDKDF (reference sequence). Full variable domain (rest looked up from reference TRBV15 and TRBJ2-2): DAMVIQNPRYQVTQFGKPVTLSCSQTLNHNVMYWYQQKSSQAPKLLFHYYDKDFNNEADTPDNFQSRRPNTSFCFLDIRSPGLGDTAMYLCATSGSTGTGPGELFFGEGSRLTVL.

The V and J genes are TRBV6-4 and TRBJ1-6; 8 nucleotides match TRBD1. The CDR3 runs to 14 residues. V was pared by 4 bases and J by 7 bases, with 3 bases of the junction left unmatched. Germline V gene sequence: CDR1 MRHNA, CDR2 SNTAGT. Here the CDR3 DNA reads TGTGCCAGCAGTGCCACAGGGGGGAATTCACCCCTCCACTTT. Amino acid sequence: CASSATGGNSPLHF.

This chain joins TRBV7-9 and TRBJ1-2, with 12 bases aligning to TRBD1. CDR3 length: 14 amino acids. The junction had 6 bases not matched to a gene; V was cut back by 5 bases and J by 8 bases. Germline V CDR1 and CDR2: SEHNR, FQNEAQ (reference sequence). DNA for the CDR3: TGTGCCAGCAGCCGGGACAGGGGGCTAAGGGGCTACACCTTC. This sequence encodes CASSRDRGLRGYTF.

This clone was recorded a few times. The CDR3 region has the DNA TGTGCCAGCAGTCAACCGCGGCGCTACGAAGAGACCCAGTACTTC. Its protein product is CASSQPRRYEETQYF. The rearrangement joins TRBV6-1 to TRBJ2-5; D is ambiguous. The CDR3 runs to 15 residues. Germline V gene lookup returns CDR1 MNHNS and CDR2 SASEGT. Trimming cost V 5 bases and J 3 bases, with 16 bases left between them.

The chain uses TRBV9 and TRBJ1-1; D is unresolved. This CDR3 has 14 residues. Germline CDR1 SGDLS, CDR2 YYNGEE. V lost 4 bases to trimming and J lost 5 bases, with 15 bases between them. The CDR3 reads CASSPGRISTEAFF. The CDR3 DNA sequence: TGTGCCAGCAGCCCGGGGAGGATAAGTACTGAAGCTTTCTTT. The full variable domain, its missing parts supplied by reference TRBV9 and TRBJ1-1, is DSGVTQTPKHLITATGQRVTLRCSPRSGDLSVYWYQQSLDQGLQFLIQYYNGEERAKGNILERFSAQQFPDLHSELNLSSLELGDSALYFCASSPGRISTEAFFGQGTRLTVV.

The genes are TRBV6-5 and TRBJ1-2; D is possibly TRBD1 (6 bases). V shed 2 bases and J shed 5 bases, with 12 bases lying between them. The CDR3 consists of 14 residues. Germline V CDR1 and CDR2: MNHEY, SVGAGI. In DNA, the CDR3 is TGTGCCAGCAGTTACGGCACAGGGTATTATGGCTACACCTTC. This encodes CASSYGTGYYGYTF.

This chain links TRBV6-5 with TRBJ2-3; 11 bases are shared with TRBD2. The CDR3 has 16 residues. Unmatched junction bases numbered 1, after V lost 0 bases and J lost 2 bases. Germline CDR1 is MNHEY and CDR2 is SVGAGI. The CDR3 protein is CASSYSTSGVTDTQYF. DNA for the CDR3: TGTGCCAGCAGTTACTCGACTAGCGGGGTCACAGATACGCAGTATTTT.

This chain connects TRBV2 to TRBJ1-2; D unresolved. The germline V gene has CDR1 SNHLY and CDR2 FYNNEI. This CDR3 is built from 11 residues. Deletions cut 10 bases from V and 2 bases from J, with 8 bases between. The CDR3 reads CAIGRNYGYTF. The CDR3 DNA reads as TGTGCCATCGGTCGAAACTATGGCTACACCTTC.

V gene TRBV30 combines with J gene TRBJ2-5; no reliable D call. Germline V lookup: CDR1 GTSNPN, CDR2 SVGIG (reference sequence). Trimming took off 4 bases at V and 0 bases at J, with 9 bases between the two ends. The CDR3 runs 13 residues. The CDR3 here is CAWTSGYQETQYF. In nucleotides, the CDR3 is TGTGCCTGGACGTCAGGATACCAAGAGACCCAGTACTTC.

The genes are TRBV10-3 and TRBJ1-1; D unclear. Trimming took 2 bases from V and 5 from J, leaving 9 bases between them. In germline, CDR1 is ENHRY, CDR2 SYGVKD. CDR3 length: 13 residues. This CDR3 is CAISETGGTEAFF. The CDR3 DNA follows: TGTGCCATCAGTGAGACGGGTGGGACTGAAGCTTTCTTT.

This chain connects TRBV7-7 to TRBJ2-5, with no clear D. Deletions cut 3 bases from V and 5 bases from J, with 10 bases between. CDR3 size: 13 residues. Germline assignment: CDR1 SSHAT and CDR2 FNYEAQ (reference sequence). In nucleotides, the CDR3 is TGTGCCAGCAGCTTTGGCCCTAGGGAGACCCAGTACTTC. It encodes CASSFGPRETQYF.

The chain uses TRBV7-9 and TRBJ2-5; 9 positions agree with TRBD1. Germline loops: CDR1 SEHNR, CDR2 FQNEAQ (reference sequence). The CDR3 has 17 amino acids. V lost 4 bases to trimming and J lost 5 bases; unmatched junction nucleotides: 14. The CDR3 spells CASSYYLGQGMAETQYF. CDR3 bases: TGTGCCAGCAGCTATTACCTAGGACAGGGGATGGCGGAGACCCAGTACTTC.

The chain recombines TRBV15 with TRBJ2-3; D might be TRBD2 (5 bases). This CDR3 is built from 14 residues. In germline, CDR1 is LNHNV, CDR2 YYDKDF (reference sequence). Trimming took 1 base from V and 0 from J, leaving 5 bases between them. Here the CDR3 reads CATSRAGSTDTQYF. The DNA of the CDR3 is TGTGCCACCAGCAGAGCGGGGAGCACAGATACGCAGTATTTT.

This rearrangement joins TRBV9 to TRBJ2-7; maybe TRBD1 (6 bases). V was pared by 2 bases and J by 3 bases, with 12 bases between. Germline CDR1 reads SGDLS; CDR2 reads YYNGEE. The CDR3 consists of 14 residues. CDR3 region: CASSVTGWGYEQYF. In DNA form, the CDR3 reads TGTGCCAGCAGCGTGACAGGCTGGGGCTACGAGCAGTACTTC.

This rearrangement joins TRBV13 to TRBJ2-7; 9 bases are shared with TRBD1. J lost 2 bases, V lost 4 bases, and 3 bases had no gene match. The CDR3 extends over 14 amino acids. CDR1 is PRHDT, CDR2 FYEKMQ, per germline (reference sequence). CDR3: CASSYRDRAYEQYF. CDR3 nucleotides: TGTGCCAGCAGCTACCGGGACAGGGCCTACGAGCAGTACTTC.